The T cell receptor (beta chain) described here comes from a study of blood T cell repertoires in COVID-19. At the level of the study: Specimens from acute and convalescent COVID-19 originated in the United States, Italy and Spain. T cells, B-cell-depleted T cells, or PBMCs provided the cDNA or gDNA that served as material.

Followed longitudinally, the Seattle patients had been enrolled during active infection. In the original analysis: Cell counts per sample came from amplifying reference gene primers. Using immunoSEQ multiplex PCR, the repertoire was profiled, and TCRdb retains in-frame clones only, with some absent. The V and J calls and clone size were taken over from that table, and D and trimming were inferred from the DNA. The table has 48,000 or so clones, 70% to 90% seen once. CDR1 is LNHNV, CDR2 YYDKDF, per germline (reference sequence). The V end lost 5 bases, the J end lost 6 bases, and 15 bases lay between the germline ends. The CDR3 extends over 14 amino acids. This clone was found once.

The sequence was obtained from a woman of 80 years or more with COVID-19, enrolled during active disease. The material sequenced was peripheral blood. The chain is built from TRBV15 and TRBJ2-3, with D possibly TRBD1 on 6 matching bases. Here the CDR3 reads CATSPRRDTDTQYF. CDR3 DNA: TGTGCCACCAGCCCCCGAAGGGACACGGATACGCAGTATTTT.